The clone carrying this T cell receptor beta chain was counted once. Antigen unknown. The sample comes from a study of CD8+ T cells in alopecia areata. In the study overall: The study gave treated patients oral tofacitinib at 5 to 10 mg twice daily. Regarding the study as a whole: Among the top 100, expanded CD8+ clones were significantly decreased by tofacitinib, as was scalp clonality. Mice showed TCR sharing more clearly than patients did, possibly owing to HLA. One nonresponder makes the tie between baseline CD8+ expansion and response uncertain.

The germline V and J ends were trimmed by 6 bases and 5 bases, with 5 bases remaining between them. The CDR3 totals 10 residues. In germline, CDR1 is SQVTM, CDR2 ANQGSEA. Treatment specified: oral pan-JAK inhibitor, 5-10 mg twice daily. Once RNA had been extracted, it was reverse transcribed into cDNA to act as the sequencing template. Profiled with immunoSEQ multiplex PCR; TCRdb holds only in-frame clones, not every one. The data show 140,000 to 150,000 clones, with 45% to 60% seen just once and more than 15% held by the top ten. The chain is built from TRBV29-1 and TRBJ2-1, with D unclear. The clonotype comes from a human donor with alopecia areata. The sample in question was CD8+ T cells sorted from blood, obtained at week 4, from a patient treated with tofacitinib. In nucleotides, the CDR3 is TGCAGCGTAAGGGACAATGAGCAGTTCTTC. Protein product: CSVRDNEQFF.